This TCR gamma chain was sequenced during a study of intestinal T cells in coeliac disease. Each case's genomic DNA was extracted from ten 5-µm formalin-fixed paraffin-embedded scrolls. Without suspected coeliac disease, controls underwent endoscopy for reflux, dyspepsia or gastritis. The TRG library came from 150 to 250 ng of biopsy DNA amplified with LymphoTrack primers. TCRdb reapplied CATT to the multiplex PCR reads. The table lists around 400 gamma-chain clones, roughly 50% of them singletons. Broader study findings: FFPE-derived DNA was relatively degraded, likely losing some TCR sequences.

Germline CDR1 is GITISATS and CDR2 is ISYDGTV (reference sequence). With 8 bases clipped from V and 11 bases from J, the junction kept 12 bases outside the gene matches. CDR3 length: 11 amino acids. This clone was picked up a small number of times. What it binds is not known. Sequenced sample: a duodenal biopsy. The chain joins TRGV9 to TRGJ1 or TRGJ2. This TCR came from a human donor who served as a control with a normal duodenal biopsy, not a healthy volunteer. The CDR3 DNA reads as TGTGCCTTGTCGGGACCCGCAGAGAAACTCTTT. Amino acids: CALSGPAEKLF.